Listed here are 22 T cell receptor beta chains from one sample, sequenced in a study of T-cell memory formation after mild COVID-19. TCRdb recomputed calls from the 5' RACE reads with MiXCR, one row per CDR3 protein. The sample has about 360,000 distinct CDR3 sequences, under 15% seen once; the top ten hold about 20%. What was sequenced was PBMCs or a T cell subset sorted from them (not recorded which). These receptors were taken from a man aged 18 to 29 who had mild COVID-19 (a few samples of this study predate the infection). Cell type and time point are not known.

The chain uses TRBV5-1 and TRBJ2-2; D ambiguous. Germline CDR1 and CDR2: SGHRS and YFSETQ. The CDR3 runs to 14 residues. Trimming removed 1 base at V and 1 base at J, with 5 bases between. CDR3 in amino acids: CASSLPVNTGELFF. The CDR3 bases are TGCGCCAGCAGCTTGCCAGTGAACACCGGGGAGCTGTTTTTT. Full variable domain (outside the CDR3, taken from reference TRBV5-1 and TRBJ2-2): KAGVTQTPRYLIKTRGQQVTLSCSPISGHRSVSWYQQTPGQGLQFLFEYFSETQRNKGNFPGRFSGRQFSNSRSEMNVSTLELGDSALYLCASSLPVNTGELFFGEGSRLTVL.

This clonotype was counted only a few times. This sequence joins TRBV2 and TRBJ2-5; perhaps TRBD2 as D (6 bases). V lost 5 bases, J lost 0 bases, and 13 bases lay in between. The CDR3 length is 15 residues. The germline V gene has CDR1 SNHLY and CDR2 FYNNEI. Here the CDR3 reads CASSLSWGDQETQYF. The DNA for the CDR3 is TGTGCCAGCAGTTTGAGCTGGGGGGACCAAGAGACCCAGTACTTC.

This clonotype was observed a few times. The genes are TRBV20-1 and TRBJ2-3; D gene unclear. The CDR3 length is 13 residues. Germline loops: CDR1 DFQATT, CDR2 SNEGSKA (reference sequence). V was trimmed by 5 bases and J by 8 bases, leaving 17 bases between them. CDR3 coding DNA: TGCAGTGCTCCTCGGCCCCCTGCTGTTACGCAGTATTTT. Its protein is CSAPRPPAVTQYF.

The table lists this clonotype with a few counts. This CDR3 is CASSLSGAHTIYF. The CDR3 coding sequence is TGTGCCAGCAGCTTATCGGGGGCACACACCATATATTTT. The V call is TRBV7-9, the J call TRBJ1-3, with D perhaps matching TRBD1 (6 bases). The length of the CDR3 is 13 residues. The V gene's germline CDR1 is SEHNR and CDR2 FQNEAQ (reference sequence). Trimming took 2 bases from V and 8 from J, leaving 10 bases between them.

This clonotype was seen a handful of times. CDR3 loop: CASSLELATALETQYF. DNA of the CDR3: TGTGCCAGCAGCTTGGAACTAGCGACCGCCCTAGAGACCCAGTACTTC. The gene calls are TRBV5-4 and TRBJ2-5, with 7 nucleotides matching TRBD2. This CDR3 has 16 amino acids. V lost 0 bases, J lost 4 bases, and 9 bases stayed unmatched. Germline V gene data show CDR1 as SGHNT and CDR2 as YYREEE (reference sequence).

The chain couples TRBV28 to TRBJ2-5; D tentatively fits TRBD1 or TRBD2 (5 bases each). Trimming stripped 6 bases from V and 5 bases from J, with 19 bases between. The CDR3 is 15 amino acids. Per germline, CDR1 MDHEN and CDR2 SYDVKM. The CDR3 reads CASRSGSAGGETQYF. The CDR3 coding sequence is TGTGCCAGCAGATCAGGGTCTGCGGGTGGGGAGACCCAGTACTTC.

The chain is built from TRBV5-1 and TRBJ2-3; D gene ambiguous. Between the trimmed V and J ends, which lost 5 bases and 3 bases, there was a span of 16 bases. Germline assignment: CDR1 SGHRS and CDR2 YFSETQ. The CDR3 is 15 residues long. CDR3 sequence reads: CASRPLSRLTDTQYF. DNA of the CDR3: TGCGCCAGCAGGCCGCTAAGCCGGTTGACAGATACGCAGTATTTT. Using reference TRBV5-1 and TRBJ2-3 for the parts outside the CDR3, the full variable domain is KAGVTQTPRYLIKTRGQQVTLSCSPISGHRSVSWYQQTPGQGLQFLFEYFSETQRNKGNFPGRFSGRQFSNSRSEMNVSTLELGDSALYLCASRPLSRLTDTQYFGPGTRLTVL.

This clonotype has only a few counts. This chain links TRBV6-2 or TRBV6-3 with TRBJ2-7; maybe TRBD1 (6 bases). The germline CDR1 and CDR2 sequences are MNHEY and SVGEGT. V was pared by 5 bases and J by 0 bases, with 8 bases between. The CDR3 is 13 amino acids. CDR3 loop: CASSGQNSYEQYV. The DNA of the CDR3 is TGTGCCAGCAGTGGACAGAACTCCTACGAGCAGTACGTC.

Only a few counts were recorded for this clonotype. The chain is built from TRBV6-1 and TRBJ1-1; 7 bases map to TRBD1. The CDR3 contains 12 residues. Germline V gene lookup returns CDR1 MNHNS and CDR2 SASEGT. V was pared by 10 bases and J by 5 bases, with 7 bases of the junction left unmatched. Here the CDR3 reads CAIRQGGTEAFF. The DNA of the CDR3 is TGTGCCATCCGACAGGGAGGGACTGAAGCTTTCTTT.

This clonotype was counted ten times or more. This chain connects TRBV5-1 to TRBJ1-5; D might be TRBD1 (5 bases). The V and J ends lost 1 base and 0 bases respectively, with 8 bases between them. CDR1 and CDR2 (germline): SGHRS, YFSETQ. This CDR3 spans 15 amino acids. The DNA for the CDR3 is TGCGCCAGCAGCTTGTTCGGGGGTAGCAATCAGCCCCAGCATTTT. Its protein is CASSLFGGSNQPQHF.

The gene calls are TRBV3-1 and TRBJ2-2, with 11 positions matching TRBD2. Germline V gives CDR1 LGHDT, CDR2 YNNKEL (reference sequence). The CDR3 loop spans 15 amino acids. J lost 5 bases, V lost 5 bases, and 4 bases had no gene match. CDR3 in amino acids: CASSYPSGGTGELFF. As DNA, the CDR3 is TGTGCCAGCAGCTACCCTAGCGGGGGGACCGGGGAGCTGTTTTTT.

Only a few counts were recorded for this clonotype. The J gene is TRBJ1-2, the V gene TRBV10-3; tentatively, D is TRBD1 (6 bases). CDR1 is ENHRY and CDR2 is SYGVKD in the germline V gene. The CDR3 totals 15 residues. V shed 2 bases and J shed 0 bases, with 10 bases lying between them. CDR3 bases: TGTGCCATCAGTGAGACCGGACAGCCTAACTATGGCTACACCTTC. Amino acid sequence: CAISETGQPNYGYTF.

This clonotype was seen only a few times. This rearrangement joins TRBV7-2 to TRBJ2-1, with TRBD2 matching 12 bases. CDR1 is SGHTA, CDR2 FQGNSA, per germline. The CDR3 has 14 residues. J gave up 4 bases and V 7 bases, and 2 bases lay outside the gene matches. CDR3 amino acids: CASNGLAGYNEQFF. CDR3 nucleotides: TGTGCCAGCAACGGACTAGCGGGGTACAATGAGCAGTTCTTC.

This clonotype has only one observation. The CDR3 spells CASMGSPTRGRETQYF. CDR3 in DNA: TGTGCCAGCATGGGGTCCCCTACGAGGGGGCGGGAGACCCAGTACTTC. The chain has TRBV12-3 or TRBV12-4 and TRBJ2-5; TRBD1 matches 7 bases. Losses at the gene ends were 7 bases for V and 5 bases for J; bases not matched to a gene: 16. The CDR3 contains 16 residues.

This clonotype was observed a few times. This sequence joins TRBV20-1 and TRBJ1-1; D is undetermined. The CDR3 loop spans 12 amino acids. Germline CDR1 is DFQATT and CDR2 is SNEGSKA (reference sequence). Trimming left V 6 bases short and J 5 bases short, with 13 bases between. CDR3 sequence (DNA): TGCAGTGCGCGGGCCCCGGTAACTGAAGCTTTCTTT. Amino acids: CSARAPVTEAFF.

This clonotype has a count of ten or more. The V gene is TRBV5-1, the J gene TRBJ2-1; D is tentatively TRBD1 or TRBD2 (6 bases each). The CDR3 covers 14 residues. Trimming took 4 bases from V and 3 from J, leaving 11 bases between them. CDR1 is SGHRS and CDR2 is YFSETQ in the germline V gene. The DNA for the CDR3 is TGCGCCAGCAGCACTGAGGGGGGCTACAATGAGCAGTTCTTC. Translating it yields CASSTEGGYNEQFF.

This clonotype was detected only a few times. V gene TRBV4-3 combines with J gene TRBJ1-5; D gene unclear. Germline loops: CDR1 LGHNA, CDR2 YSLEER. The CDR3 sequence is 14 residues long. Trimming stripped 1 base from V and 1 base from J, with 5 bases between. This CDR3 reads CASSQAGSNQPQHF. CDR3 DNA: TGCGCCAGCAGCCAAGCCGGAAGCAATCAGCCCCAGCATTTT.

This clonotype came up a few times. This chain uses TRBV12-5 with TRBJ2-3; possible D gene TRBD1, 5 bases. The CDR3 extends over 12 amino acids. The germline V gene has CDR1 LGHNT and CDR2 FRNRAP. V lost 9 bases to trimming and J lost 6 bases, with 13 bases between them. The CDR3 coding sequence is TGTGCTAGCAAACCAGGGTCGGATACGCAGTATTTT. It encodes CASKPGSDTQYF.

This rearrangement joins TRBV12-5 to TRBJ2-7, with unresolved D. The length of the CDR3 is 12 residues. Trimming took off 2 bases at V and 4 bases at J, with 6 bases between the two ends. Per the germline V gene, CDR1 is LGHNT and CDR2 is FRNRAP. CDR3 protein: CASGLSVYEQYF. In DNA form, the CDR3 reads TGTGCTAGTGGTTTGAGCGTTTACGAGCAGTACTTC.

The chain carries TRBV2 and TRBJ2-3, with D tentatively TRBD1 (5 bases). This CDR3 spans 14 amino acids. From germline, CDR1 is SNHLY and CDR2 FYNNEI. V was pared by 4 bases and J by 1 base, with 9 bases between. CDR3 in DNA: TGTGCCAGCAGTGTGAGACAGCGCACAGATACGCAGTATTTT. It is translated as CASSVRQRTDTQYF.

The table lists this clonotype with a few counts. V usage is TRBV18 and J usage is TRBJ2-3, with TRBD1 matching 8 bases. The CDR3 is 14 residues long. Germline trimming cut 6 bases from V and 9 bases from J; bases unmatched to any gene: 11. Germline CDR1 is KGHSH and CDR2 is LQKENI. DNA of the CDR3: TGTGCCAGCTCTCCCGGACAGGGTTATGACACGCAGTATTTT. Translated, it gives CASSPGQGYDTQYF.

This clonotype was observed a handful of times. The chain recombines TRBV4-2 with TRBJ2-5; the D gene is possibly TRBD1 (6 bases). V dropped 1 base and J dropped 5 bases, with 11 bases sitting between them. Germline CDR1 LGHNA, CDR2 YNFKEQ. CDR3 length: 14 residues. In DNA, the CDR3 is TGTGCCAGCAGCCAAGTCCCAGGGGAGGAGACCCAGTACTTC. It yields the protein CASSQVPGEETQYF.